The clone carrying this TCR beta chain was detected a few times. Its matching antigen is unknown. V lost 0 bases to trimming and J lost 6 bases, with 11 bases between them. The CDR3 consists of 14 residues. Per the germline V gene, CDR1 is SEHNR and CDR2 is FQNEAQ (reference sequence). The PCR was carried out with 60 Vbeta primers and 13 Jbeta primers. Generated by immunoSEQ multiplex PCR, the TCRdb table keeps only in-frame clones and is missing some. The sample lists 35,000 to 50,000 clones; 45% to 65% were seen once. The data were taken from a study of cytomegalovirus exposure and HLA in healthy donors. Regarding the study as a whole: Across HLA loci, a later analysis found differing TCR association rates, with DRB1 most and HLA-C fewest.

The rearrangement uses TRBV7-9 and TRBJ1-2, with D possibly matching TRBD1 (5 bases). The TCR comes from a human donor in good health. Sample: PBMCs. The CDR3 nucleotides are TGTGCCAGCAGCTTAGCCGCCGGGGGTAATGGCTACACCTTC. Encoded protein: CASSLAAGGNGYTF.